This T cell receptor (beta chain) was observed in a study of cytomegalovirus exposure and HLA in healthy donors. In the PCR, 60 Vbeta and 13 Jbeta primers were used. Under the authors' procedure: The count from a later analysis was tens of millions of unique TCR beta chains, some 11 million of them shared. Data came from immunoSEQ multiplex PCR; TCRdb stores just in-frame clones and leaves some out. The V and J calls and clone size come from that table; D and trimming were worked out from the DNA. Of more than 85,000 clones listed, 65% to 90% were seen once; the top ten hold about 2%. Study results and caveats: V- and J-gene trimming of TCR beta was linked (in a later analysis) to a missense DCLRE1C variant. Later analysis indicated greater clonal expansion among HLA-associated TCR beta chains than among equally common other chains. Among the most significant clusters, several appeared linked to common viral pathogens in a later analysis.

A remark on this clone: Its antigen is not known.

The V gene's germline CDR1 is LNHDA and CDR2 SQIVND (reference sequence). The CDR3 consists of 16 residues. The ends lost 3 bases at V and 0 bases at J; junction bases unmatched: 8. The TCR comes from a woman younger than 45 in good health and CMV-seronegative. The sequenced sample was PBMCs. V gene TRBV19 combines with J gene TRBJ2-7, with 7 bases aligning to TRBD2. As DNA, the CDR3 is TGTGCCAGTAGTATTAGGGCGGGAGCCATCTCCTACGAGCAGTACTTC. It translates to CASSIRAGAISYEQYF.